The present entry profiles one T cell receptor beta chain with its context. The antigen is undetermined. These data belong to a study of cytomegalovirus exposure and HLA in healthy donors. Study-wide results and limits: Reports showed the classifier diagnosing cytomegalovirus status with high specificity and sensitivity.

Germline V lookup: CDR1 KGHSH, CDR2 LQKENI. V lost 2 bases to trimming and J lost 2 bases, with 6 bases between them. The CDR3 length is 13 residues. Primers: 60 Vbeta forward and 13 Jbeta reverse. Profiling relied on immunoSEQ multiplex PCR, and the TCRdb table lists in-frame clones only, not all of them. This sample has about 63,000 clones, with more than 60% found just once. The rearrangement links TRBV18 to TRBJ1-2; no firm D call. This receptor was obtained from a woman in her forties in good health and CMV-seropositive. Sequenced material: PBMCs. CDR3 in DNA: TGTGCCAGCTCACCAGAGACAAACTATGGCTACACCTTC. Translation gives CASSPETNYGYTF.